The present TCR beta chain was sequenced within a study of shared clonotypes between healthy human individuals. Roughly 30,000 T cell genomes, or about 0.3 ug DNA, went into replicate PCRs of unsorted PBMC. The unsorted PBMC sample used ten immunoSEQ deep assay plates. Sequenced by immunoSEQ multiplex PCR; TCRdb stores in-frame clones only, minus some. Of 450,000 to 500,000 clones in the sample, 81% were seen once. Healthy and HIV-negative, the adult donors had no recent acute infections or vaccinations. The germline V gene has CDR1 MNHNY and CDR2 SVGAGI (reference sequence). Unmatched junction bases numbered 4, after V lost 6 bases and J lost 8 bases. The CDR3 is made up of 12 amino acids.

The V and J genes are TRBV6-6 and TRBJ1-2; 9 nucleotides line up with TRBD1. The specimen was PBMCs. The clonotype originates from a woman aged 40 to 50 in good health. Some clones in this sample may be carry-over from other donors' samples. CDR3 bases: TGTGCCAGCAGCGGACAGGGGTACGGCTACACCTTC. This translates into CASSGQGYGYTF.